These 27 T cell receptor beta chains were all obtained from the same sample, sequenced in a study of T cell repertoires in cytomegalovirus infection. Their cognate antigens are unknown. TCRdb re-called the reads with MiXCR, one entry per CDR3 protein. Seen here are 140,000 to 150,000 distinct CDR3 sequences, 25% to 35% observed once, and the top ten hold around 50%. This sample comprised CD8+ T cells from cultured PBMCs, obtained from culture after CMV antigen stimulation. The receptors were gathered from a human donor in good health (CMV status not recorded). Some clones in this sample may be carry-over from other donors' samples.

This clonotype was detected many times. V gene TRBV7-8 combines with J gene TRBJ2-3, with D perhaps given as TRBD1 or TRBD2 (6 bases each). Germline CDR1 reads SGHVS; CDR2 reads FQNEAQ. V was clipped by 4 bases and J by 7 bases, with 18 bases between them. There are 15 residues in the CDR3. The CDR3 protein is CASSSEGGSMNTQYF. The CDR3 DNA reads as TGTGCCAGCAGCTCCGAAGGGGGGAGCATGAATACGCAGTATTTT.

V and J are TRBV28 and TRBJ1-1, with 7 bases matching TRBD1. The CDR3 is 14 amino acids. Germline V gene data show CDR1 as MDHEN and CDR2 as SYDVKM. The junction had 5 bases not matched to a gene; V was cut back by 6 bases and J by 1 base. The CDR3 nucleotides are TGTGCCAGCAGACCCGACAGGGCGAACACTGAAGCTTTCTTT. Its translation is CASRPDRANTEAFF. The full variable domain, with the rest looked up from reference TRBV28 and TRBJ1-1, is DVKVTQSSRYLVKRTGEKVFLECVQDMDHENMFWYRQDPGLGLRLIYFSYDVKMKEKGDIPEGYSVSREKKERFSLILESASTNQTSMYLCASRPDRANTEAFFGQGTRLTVV.

This clonotype showed up just a few times. The V gene is TRBV12-3 or TRBV12-4, the J gene TRBJ1-2; 10 bases are a match to TRBD1. The CDR3 runs to 15 residues. J was trimmed by 1 base and V by 5 bases; bases with no gene match: 4. The CDR3 here is CASSPDRGLNYGYTF. The DNA of the CDR3 is TGTGCCAGCAGTCCCGACAGGGGGCTTAACTATGGCTACACCTTC.

Written as DNA, the CDR3 is TGCGCCAGCAGCGATGATACAGGGGGCGATGGCTACACCTTC. Its protein is CASSDDTGGDGYTF. This sequence joins TRBV5-1 and TRBJ1-2; the match to TRBD1 covers 9 bases. Germline V gives CDR1 SGHRS, CDR2 YFSETQ. CDR3 size: 14 residues. The junction had 7 bases not matched to a gene; V was cut back by 4 bases and J by 6 bases.

There are a few counts of this clonotype. V gene TRBV9 combines with J gene TRBJ2-3; D is unclear. This CDR3 comprises 13 residues. Germline CDR1 SGDLS, CDR2 YYNGEE. The ends were cut back, 0 bases at V and 2 bases at J, with 4 bases in the middle. CDR3 nucleotides: TGTGCCAGCAGCGTAGCCGTCACAGATACGCAGTATTTT. It translates to CASSVAVTDTQYF. Combining the CDR3 with reference TRBV9 and TRBJ2-3 gives the whole variable domain DSGVTQTPKHLITATGQRVTLRCSPRSGDLSVYWYQQSLDQGLQFLIQYYNGEERAKGNILERFSAQQFPDLHSELNLSSLELGDSALYFCASSVAVTDTQYFGPGTRLTVL.

V usage is TRBV7-4 and J usage is TRBJ2-2, with 10 bases lining up with TRBD1. Germline assignment: CDR1 SGHVT and CDR2 SQSDAQ. Trimming removed 7 bases from V and 6 bases from J; junction bases left unmatched: 5. The CDR3 is 14 amino acids. This chain's CDR3 is CASKTGTGAGELFF. The CDR3 DNA follows: TGTGCCAGCAAAACCGGGACAGGGGCCGGGGAGCTGTTTTTT.

The CDR3 DNA sequence: TGTGCCAGTATGGGAGGGAACACTGAAGCTTTCTTT. Protein product: CASMGGNTEAFF. The V call is TRBV19, the J call TRBJ1-1; D unresolved. This CDR3 comprises 12 residues. Per germline, CDR1 LNHDA and CDR2 SQIVND (reference sequence). Trimming stripped 7 bases from V and 1 base from J, with 7 bases between.

This clonotype was counted many times. The chain combines TRBV20-1 with TRBJ2-5; TRBD2 agrees at 14 bases. The germline gives CDR1 DFQATT, CDR2 SNEGSKA (reference sequence). CDR3 length: 14 residues. V lost 6 bases and J lost 5; bases outside the gene matches: 5. The CDR3 is CSAPTSGGAETQYF. The DNA for the CDR3 is TGCAGTGCGCCGACTAGCGGGGGGGCGGAGACCCAGTACTTC.

In its sample, this clonotype was seen a few times. The chain links TRBV5-6 to TRBJ1-2; TRBD1 might be the D (6 bases). The CDR3 spans 16 residues. Per germline, CDR1 SGHDT and CDR2 YYEEEE. V lost 1 base and J lost 6, with 19 bases in between. DNA of the CDR3: TGTGCCAGCAGCTTGCCGAGGGGGGGGATCTGGGATGGCTACACCTTC. It translates to CASSLPRGGIWDGYTF.

This clonotype came up many times. The V gene is TRBV2, the J gene TRBJ1-1; D not resolved. The V and J ends lost 7 bases and 3 bases respectively, with 21 bases between them. Germline lookup yields CDR1 SNHLY and CDR2 FYNNEI. The CDR3 totals 16 residues. CDR3 region: CASTPRRGTVDTEAFF. For the CDR3, the DNA is TGTGCCAGCACCCCTCGGCGGGGTACTGTGGACACTGAAGCTTTCTTT.

This clonotype was seen more than once but under ten times. This chain links TRBV28 with TRBJ2-7; possible D gene TRBD1, 5 bases. Looked up from germline, CDR1 is MDHEN and CDR2 is SYDVKM. CDR3 length: 16 amino acids. The germline V and J ends were trimmed by 3 bases and 2 bases, with 17 bases remaining between them. CDR3 nucleotide sequence: TGTGCCAGCAGTTTTTTAGGGGTCCCGCAAACCTACGAGCAGTACTTC. It yields the protein CASSFLGVPQTYEQYF.

This sequence joins TRBV19 and TRBJ2-3; possible D gene TRBD2, 5 bases. The CDR3 contains 14 residues. The ends were cut back, 5 bases at V and 2 bases at J, with 11 bases in the middle. In germline, CDR1 is LNHDA, CDR2 SQIVND (reference sequence). CDR3 sequence: CASSATGDTDTQYF. In nucleotides, the CDR3 is TGTGCCAGTAGTGCCACCGGGGACACAGATACGCAGTATTTT.

This clonotype is classed as medium-sized. J is TRBJ1-1 and V is TRBV7-2; D is undetermined. CDR1 SGHTA and CDR2 FQGNSA come from the germline V gene. The CDR3 consists of 13 residues. The germline V and J ends were trimmed by 5 bases and 0 bases, with 7 bases remaining between them. The CDR3 sequence is CASSQDMNTEAFF. The DNA for the CDR3 is TGTGCCAGCAGCCAGGATATGAACACTGAAGCTTTCTTT. The full variable domain, its missing parts supplied by reference TRBV7-2 and TRBJ1-1, is GAGVSQSPSNKVTEKGKDVELRCDPISGHTALYWYRQSLGQGLEFLIYFQGNSAPDKSGLPSDRFSAERTGGSVSTLTIQRTQQEDSAVYLCASSQDMNTEAFFGQGTRLTVV.

The chain has TRBV4-1 and TRBJ2-1; 7 bases line up with TRBD2. This CDR3 is built from 15 residues. V trimming: 1 base; J trimming: 6 bases; junction bases outside the gene matches: 6. Per the germline V gene, CDR1 is MGHRA and CDR2 is YSYEKL. CDR3 protein: CASSQGRLAGNEQFF. The CDR3, as DNA: TGCGCCAGCAGCCAAGGGCGACTAGCAGGCAATGAGCAGTTCTTC.

This clonotype has a handful of counts. The genes are TRBV7-8 and TRBJ1-1; D is perhaps TRBD1 (5 bases). CDR1 is SGHVS, CDR2 FQNEAQ, per germline. Trimming removed 1 base at V and 6 bases at J, with 9 bases between. This CDR3 is 13 amino acids long. The CDR3 loop reads CASSLVWGAEAFF. CDR3 DNA: TGTGCCAGCAGCTTAGTATGGGGGGCTGAAGCTTTCTTT.

This clonotype was counted a few times. This chain links TRBV28 with TRBJ2-2; tentatively, D is TRBD2 (5 bases). Germline CDR1 is MDHEN and CDR2 is SYDVKM. Deletions cut 5 bases from V and 2 bases from J, with 12 bases between. This CDR3 spans 15 amino acids. As DNA, the CDR3 is TGTGCCAGCAGTCGGGATTCCGGCAACACCGGGGAGCTGTTTTTT. Its translation is CASSRDSGNTGELFF.

This clonotype came up once. This chain uses TRBV27 with TRBJ1-5, with D possibly matching TRBD1 (5 bases). This CDR3 comprises 15 residues. Trimming shortened V by 2 bases and J by 2 bases, and 10 bases separated the two germline ends. The germline V gene has CDR1 MNHEY and CDR2 SMNVEV (reference sequence). CDR3: CASSLRARGNQPQHF. The CDR3 region has the DNA TGTGCCAGCAGTTTACGAGCCAGGGGCAATCAGCCCCAGCATTTT.

In this sample, this clonotype turned up a few times. The rearrangement joins TRBV19 to TRBJ2-5, with TRBD2 matching over 8 bases. Losses at the gene ends were 5 bases for V and 4 bases for J; bases not matched to a gene: 6. CDR1 and CDR2 from the germline V gene are LNHDA and SQIVND (reference sequence). The CDR3 is 14 residues long. CDR3 loop: CASSSGGGIETQYF. In DNA, the CDR3 is TGTGCCAGTAGTTCCGGCGGGGGGATAGAGACCCAGTACTTC.

The V gene is TRBV5-6, the J gene TRBJ1-2; D uncertain. Trimming removed 1 base at V and 6 bases at J, with 7 bases between. This CDR3 has 12 residues. CDR1 SGHDT and CDR2 YYEEEE come from the germline V gene. CDR3 loop: CASSLSEDGYTF. As DNA, the CDR3 is TGTGCCAGCAGCTTGTCTGAGGATGGCTACACCTTC. The variable domain in full, with the rest retrieved from reference TRBV5-6 and TRBJ1-2, is DAGVTQSPTHLIKTRGQQVTLRCSPKSGHDTVSWYQQALGQGPQFIFQYYEEEERQRGNFPDRFSGHQFPNYSSELNVNALLLGDSALYLCASSLSEDGYTFGSGTRLTVV.

J is TRBJ2-7 and V is TRBV4-1, with TRBD2 matching 7 bases. Per the germline V gene, CDR1 is MGHRA and CDR2 is YSYEKL. The junction had 4 bases not matched to a gene; V was cut back by 5 bases and J by 0 bases. CDR3 length: 14 residues. CDR3 nucleotides: TGCGCCAGCAGCGACCGGGACTACTCCTACGAGCAGTACTTC. It yields the protein CASSDRDYSYEQYF.

This clonotype came up a few times. Its ends do not fully match the called genes, so a read error is possible. The chain combines TRBV4-1 with TRBJ1-1, with D unresolved. The germline V gene encodes CDR1 MGHRA and CDR2 YSYEKL. The CDR3 totals 13 residues. The DNA of the CDR3 is TGTGCCAGCAGTCAAGGACCTAACACTGAAGCTTTCTTT. It is translated as CASSQGPNTEAFF.

J is TRBJ1-5 and V is TRBV6-1; D not certain. V gave up 6 bases and J gave up 7 bases, with 16 bases separating them. The CDR3 has 14 amino acids. Per germline, CDR1 MNHNS and CDR2 SASEGT. DNA of the CDR3: TGTGCCAGCAGCCCCGAATCGAGGCGCCAGCCCCAGCATTTT. Protein: CASSPESRRQPQHF.

The chain has TRBV7-6 and TRBJ2-2; D is unclear. This CDR3 is built from 15 residues. Germline CDR1 is SGHVS and CDR2 is FNYEAQ. V was clipped by 5 bases and J by 3 bases, with 13 bases between them. The CDR3 protein is CASSPKAIDTGELFF. The CDR3 nucleotides are TGTGCCAGCAGCCCGAAAGCAATCGACACCGGGGAGCTGTTTTTT.

To note about this clonotype: A junction boundary mismatches the germline segment, possibly from a read error. The chain combines TRBV6-4 with TRBJ2-3; D ambiguous. This CDR3 comprises 14 residues. Germline CDR1 is MRHNA and CDR2 is SNTAGT. The DNA for the CDR3 is TGTGCCAGCAGTGCGTCACTTGGCACAGATGCGCAGTATTTT. It translates to CASSASLGTDAQYF.

The chain joins TRBV7-9 to TRBJ2-7; D is uncertain. CDR1 is SEHNR, CDR2 FQNEAQ, per germline (reference sequence). This CDR3 comprises 12 residues. V dropped 1 base and J dropped 6 bases, with 7 bases sitting between them. CDR3 residues: CASSLVGAEQYF. The CDR3 coding sequence is TGTGCCAGCAGCTTAGTGGGCGCCGAGCAGTACTTC.

The V and J genes are TRBV6-1 and TRBJ1-1; D is undetermined. Germline V gene lookup returns CDR1 MNHNS and CDR2 SASEGT. The CDR3 runs 12 residues. V lost 2 bases and J lost 4, with 5 bases in between. CDR3 amino acids: CASSELSTEAFF. The CDR3 coding sequence is TGTGCCAGCAGTGAATTAAGCACTGAAGCTTTCTTT.

This chain connects TRBV24-1 to TRBJ2-1; TRBD1 matches 7 bases. CDR3 length: 17 residues. After removal of 0 bases from V and 5 bases from J, the junction contained 9 bases not matched to a gene. Germline CDR1 KGHDR, CDR2 SFDVKD. Here the CDR3 reads CATSDLRKQGIDNEQFF. In DNA, the CDR3 is TGTGCCACCAGTGATTTGCGGAAACAGGGGATTGACAATGAGCAGTTCTTC.